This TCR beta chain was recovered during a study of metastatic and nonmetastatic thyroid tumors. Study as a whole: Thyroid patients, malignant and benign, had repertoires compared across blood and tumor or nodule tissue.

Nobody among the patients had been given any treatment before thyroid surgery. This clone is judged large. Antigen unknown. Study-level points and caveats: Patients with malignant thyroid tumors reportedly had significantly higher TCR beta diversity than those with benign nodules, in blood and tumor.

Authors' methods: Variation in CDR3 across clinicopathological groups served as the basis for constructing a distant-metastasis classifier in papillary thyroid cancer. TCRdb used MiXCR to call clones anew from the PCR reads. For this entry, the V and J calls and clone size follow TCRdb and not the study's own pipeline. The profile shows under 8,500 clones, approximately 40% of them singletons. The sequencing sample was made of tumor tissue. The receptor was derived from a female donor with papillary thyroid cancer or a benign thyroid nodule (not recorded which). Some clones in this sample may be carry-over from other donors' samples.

CDR3 in DNA: TGTGCCTGGAGGAGAGGGCGGGGTAACTATGGCTACACCTTC. Translation gives CAWRRGRGNYGYTF. The V and J genes are TRBV30 and TRBJ1-2; no clear D. Germline lookup yields CDR1 GTSNPN and CDR2 SVGIG (reference sequence). The CDR3 is made up of 14 amino acids. V was cut by 3 bases and J by 1 base, with 12 bases left in between.